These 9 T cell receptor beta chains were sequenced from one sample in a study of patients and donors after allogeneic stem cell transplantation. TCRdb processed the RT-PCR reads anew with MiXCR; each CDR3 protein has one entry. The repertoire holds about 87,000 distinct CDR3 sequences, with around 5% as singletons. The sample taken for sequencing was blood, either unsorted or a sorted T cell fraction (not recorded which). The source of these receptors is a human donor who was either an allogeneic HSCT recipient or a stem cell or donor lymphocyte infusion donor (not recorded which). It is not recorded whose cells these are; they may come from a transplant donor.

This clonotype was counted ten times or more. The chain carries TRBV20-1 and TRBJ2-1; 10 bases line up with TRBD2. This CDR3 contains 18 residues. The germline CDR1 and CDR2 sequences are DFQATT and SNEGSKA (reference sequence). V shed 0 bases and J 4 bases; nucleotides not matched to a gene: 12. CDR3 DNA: TGCAGTGCTAGAGATGAGGGATCAGCGGGGGGGAGATACAATGAGCAGTTCTTC. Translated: CSARDEGSAGGRYNEQFF.

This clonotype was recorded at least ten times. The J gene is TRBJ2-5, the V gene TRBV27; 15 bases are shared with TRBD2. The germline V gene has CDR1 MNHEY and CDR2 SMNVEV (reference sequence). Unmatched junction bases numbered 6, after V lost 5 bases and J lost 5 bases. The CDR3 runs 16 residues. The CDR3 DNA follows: TGTGCCAGCAGTCGCAGGACTAGCGGGAGGGCGGAGACCCAGTACTTC. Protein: CASSRRTSGRAETQYF.

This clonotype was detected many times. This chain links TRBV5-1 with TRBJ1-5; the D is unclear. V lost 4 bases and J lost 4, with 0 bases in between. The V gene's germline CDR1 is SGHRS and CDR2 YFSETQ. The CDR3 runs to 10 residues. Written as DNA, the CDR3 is TGCGCCAGCAGCAATCAGCCCCAGCATTTT. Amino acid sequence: CASSNQPQHF.

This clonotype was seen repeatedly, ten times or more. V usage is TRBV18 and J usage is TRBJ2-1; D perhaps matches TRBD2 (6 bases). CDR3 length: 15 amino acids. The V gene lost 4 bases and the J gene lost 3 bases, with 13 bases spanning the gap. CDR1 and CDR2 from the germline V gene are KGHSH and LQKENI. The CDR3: CASSLQGGLYNEQFF. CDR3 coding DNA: TGTGCCAGCTCACTTCAGGGAGGCCTCTACAATGAGCAGTTCTTC.

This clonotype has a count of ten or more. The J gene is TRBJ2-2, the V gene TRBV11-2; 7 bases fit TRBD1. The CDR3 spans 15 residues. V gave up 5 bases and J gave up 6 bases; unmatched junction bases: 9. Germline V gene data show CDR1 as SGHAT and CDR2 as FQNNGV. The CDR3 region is CASSPIRDSSGELFF. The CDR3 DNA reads TGTGCCAGCAGCCCTATCCGGGACAGCTCCGGGGAGCTGTTTTTT.

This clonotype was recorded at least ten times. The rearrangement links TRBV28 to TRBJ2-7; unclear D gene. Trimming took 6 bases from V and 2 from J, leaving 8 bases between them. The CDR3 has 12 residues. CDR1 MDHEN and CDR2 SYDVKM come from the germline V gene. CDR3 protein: CASRLGTYEQYF. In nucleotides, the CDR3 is TGTGCCAGCAGGCTGGGAACCTACGAGCAGTACTTC.

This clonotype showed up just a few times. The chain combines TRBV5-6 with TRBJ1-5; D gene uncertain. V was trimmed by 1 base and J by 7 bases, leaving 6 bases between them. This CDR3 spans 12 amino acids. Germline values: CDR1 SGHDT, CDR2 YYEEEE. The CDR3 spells CASSLREQPQHF. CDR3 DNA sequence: TGTGCCAGCAGCTTGAGGGAACAGCCCCAGCATTTT.

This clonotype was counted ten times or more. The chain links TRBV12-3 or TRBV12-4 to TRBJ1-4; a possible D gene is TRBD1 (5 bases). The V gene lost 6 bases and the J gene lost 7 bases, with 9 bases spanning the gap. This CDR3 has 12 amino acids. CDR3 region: CASSRRGEKLFF. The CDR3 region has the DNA TGTGCCAGCAGCCGTAGGGGTGAAAAACTGTTTTTT.

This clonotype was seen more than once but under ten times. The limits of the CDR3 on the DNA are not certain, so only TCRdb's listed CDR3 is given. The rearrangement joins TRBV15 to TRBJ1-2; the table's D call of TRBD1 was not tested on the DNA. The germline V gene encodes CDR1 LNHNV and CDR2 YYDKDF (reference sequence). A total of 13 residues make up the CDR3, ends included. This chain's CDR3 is CATSSEVGTGAYF.